Below are 5 T cell receptor beta chains sequenced from a single sample in a study of T cells in Graves' hyperthyroidism and ophthalmopathy. From RNA transcripts, TCR beta CDR3 regions were amplified. The HTBI primer set served for first-round RT-PCR of the TCR CDR3. TCRdb re-derived calls from the multiplex PCR reads in MiXCR, one entry per CDR3 protein. This table holds about 590,000 distinct CDR3 sequences, approximately 14% found once. The sequencing input was blood. The receptors derive from a woman between 18 and 30 years old with Graves' ophthalmopathy.

This clonotype was detected ten times or more. This chain links TRBV6-6 with TRBJ2-1; no reliable D call. This CDR3 contains 14 residues. The germline gives CDR1 MNHNY, CDR2 SVGAGI (reference sequence). Trimming took off 0 bases at V and 5 bases at J, with 8 bases between the two ends. The CDR3 sequence is CASSYSRSDNEQFF. The CDR3 DNA reads TGTGCCAGCAGTTACTCTCGGAGCGACAATGAGCAGTTCTTC.

This clonotype was seen a handful of times. V and J are TRBV28 and TRBJ2-5, with D perhaps TRBD2 (6 bases). The CDR3 spans 17 residues. V lost 2 bases, J lost 5 bases, and 21 bases lay in between. The germline gives CDR1 MDHEN, CDR2 SYDVKM. The CDR3: CASSLGVAGRLGETQYF. For the CDR3, the DNA is TGTGCCAGCAGTTTAGGGGTGGCGGGGAGACTTGGGGAGACCCAGTACTTC.

This clonotype was recorded a few times. The rearrangement uses TRBV7-3 and TRBJ1-6, with D unresolved. V lost 3 bases and J lost 6, with 6 bases in between. CDR3 length equals 13 residues. From germline, CDR1 is SGHTA and CDR2 FQGTGA. As DNA, the CDR3 is TGTGCCAGCAGCTTGGACGGTAATTCACCCCTCCACTTT. It specifies CASSLDGNSPLHF.

The sample holds many counts of this clonotype. The chain uses TRBV24-1 and TRBJ2-1; D call uncertain. Germline CDR1 reads KGHDR; CDR2 reads SFDVKD. CDR3 length: 13 amino acids. Trimming stripped 6 bases from V and 9 bases from J, with 14 bases between. CDR3 loop: CATSWAAEAEQFF. In DNA form, the CDR3 reads TGTGCCACCAGTTGGGCGGCCGAGGCTGAGCAGTTCTTC.

This clonotype was seen repeatedly, ten times or more. The chain couples TRBV5-1 to TRBJ2-3; 8 bases match TRBD2. Germline V CDR1 and CDR2: SGHRS, YFSETQ. Unmatched junction bases numbered 7, after V lost 7 bases and J lost 0 bases. This CDR3 has 15 residues. Here the CDR3 reads CASFPGLVSTDTQYF. The CDR3 nucleotides read TGCGCCAGCTTCCCGGGACTAGTGAGCACAGATACGCAGTATTTT.